The TCR beta chain described here comes from a study of blood T cell repertoires in COVID-19 (dated by TCRdb to 2019 to 2021). With regard to the full study: Collaborator samples came from the United States, Italy and Spain and covered acute and convalescent phases of COVID-19. The prospective study material was composed of cDNA or gDNA derived from T cells, B-cell-depleted T cells, or PBMCs. A freely available public database, intended as a resource for researchers studying the immune response to SARS-CoV-2, is where the repertoires were released. The samples were drawn from two sources: the first 160 participants of the ongoing ImmuneRACE study, and approximately 1,300 subjects contributed by 6 global collaborators. Where available, HLA class I and class II types were obtained from metadata supplied by the sample provider rather than from assay-based typing. The dataset comprised deeply sampled blood TCRbeta repertoires from subjects exposed to, actively infected with, or recovered from COVID-19. A de-identified subject ID, COVID-19 status, age in years and sex were almost always included in the sample metadata.

The germline V gene (reference sequence) gives CDR1 as MNHNY and CDR2 as SVGAGI. The CDR3 contains 17 residues, cysteine and phenylalanine counted. The entry retains the CDR3 DNA only, 51 bases that are in frame from base 1. Trimming takes 5 bases off V and 1 base off J; junction bases not matched to a gene: 8. Enrolling through a virtual design, the prospective study's participants ranged in age from roughly 18 to 89 years and lived across about two dozen United States geographic areas. In the prospective study, participants were assigned to cohorts based on the clinical history participants reported in a screening survey and a study questionnaire. In the prospective study, mobile phlebotomists collected whole blood, serum and a nasopharyngeal or oropharyngeal swab from each participant. Participants in the prospective study had the option to provide additional blood draws and questionnaires over a roughly two-month period. Before DNA extraction, prospective study blood samples were shipped either frozen or at room temperature.

Here is what the overall study found, with its caveats: The quantity of clinical and demographic metadata differed by source and by participant and was supplied without curation.

TCRbeta CDR3 regions were amplified from genomic DNA by means of the immunoSEQ Assay, a bias-controlled multiplex PCR. The authors processed their data as follows. The number of nucleated cells in each sample was estimated from the amplification of reference gene primers within the assay. To quantify the absolute abundance of each unique TCRbeta CDR3 rearrangement, sequence reads were collapsed and filtered. For each sample, productive Simpson clonality was calculated as the square root of Simpson's diversity index across productive rearrangements. TCRdb re-hosts the immuneACCESS table, in-frame sequences only. Its copies lack some clones; in the studies checked, an unresolved V gene accounts for under half of them, and the cause for the rest is not known. V and J calls and clone size come straight from that table; D and trimming were deduced from the DNA. A total of about 400,000 clones appear in this sample, 88% of them only once. Jointly, the top ten make up more than 2% of the sample.

About this clone itself: The antigen this receptor binds is unknown. It has no much larger one-base neighbor in the sample; base qualities were not kept.

Sequenced: PBMCs or T cells enriched from blood (not recorded which). The chain joins TRBV6-6 to TRBJ2-5, with 12 bases matching TRBD2. This receptor was identified in a woman between 35 and 50 years old with acute COVID-19. CDR3 region: CASSRSTSGGTQETQYF. The DNA sequence is given as TGTGCCAGCAGTCGATCGACTAGCGGGGGAACCCAAGAGACCCAGTACTTC.